This T cell receptor (beta chain) appears in the sequencing data of a study of CD8 T cells in Susac syndrome (dated by TCRdb to between 2018 and 2021). Regarding the research as a whole: The study used repertoire sequencing to test whether antigen drove CD8+ T cell activation and differentiation in Susac syndrome. Broad study findings and their caveats: The study acknowledged that relatively few individuals were included in the TCR sequencing and HLA analysis.

The CDR3, cysteine through phenylalanine, is 15 amino acids long. Only the CDR3 part of the read is kept: 45 bases, read in frame from the first base. CDR1 and CDR2, looked up from the germline V gene (reference sequence), are SGHKS and YYEKEE. Cut back by 6 bases and 3 bases, the V and J ends lie 19 bases apart. As regards this clonotype: There is no known antigen for this receptor. No much larger clonotype is one base removed from it; base qualities were not supplied.

Peripheral blood CD8+ and CD4+ T cells from healthy donors, Susac syndrome patients and multiple sclerosis patients were profiled using high-throughput TCR beta sequencing. Healthy donors were included as age- and sex-matched controls. Bulk CD8+ and CD4+ T cells were purified by magnetic negative isolation, while CD8+ TEMRA cells were enriched using FACS. Blood was drawn into EDTA tubes, processed within 24 hours, and PBMCs were isolated by density gradient centrifugation. PBMCs intended for TCR sequencing were cryopreserved in liquid nitrogen and were subsequently thawed in a 37 degrees C water bath. A purity of at least 90% was achieved for sorted or isolated CD4+, CD8+ and CD8+ TEMRA cells. RNA was extracted with the RNeasy kit and roughly 0.5 to 1 ug was reverse transcribed using random hexamers. The immunoSEQ multiplex PCR assay, covering 54 Vbeta and 13 Jbeta segments, was used to amplify TCR beta CDR3 regions. PCR amplification bias was corrected by using a synthetic template baseline for primer optimization and computational correction. The original pipeline was this. Reads were annotated to V, D and J genes per IMGT and analyzed with immunoSEQ Analyzer, keeping only productive sequences. To calculate clonality, Shannon entropy was normalized by log2 of the number of productive unique sequences and then subtracted from one. Public and private clones were assessed among the 100 most prevalent clones of each patient and control. Susac-specific clones were defined as absent from healthy and MS cohorts, about 1,100 published viral clones and other ImmuneACCESS disease sequences. Starting from the raw public reads, TCRdb applied fastp trimming at Q25, assembled clones with MiXCR and retained in-frame beta chains. Each CDR3 protein gets just one entry, which takes the most common genes and DNA from the rows behind it. TCRdb's processing, not the authors' own work, is the source of the V and J calls. This sample lists some 120,000 distinct CDR3 sequences; roughly 91% were detected once. In total, the top ten clones hold approximately 0.13% of the sample.

Recombination linked TRBV5-5 to TRBJ2-7; matching of 6 bases hints at TRBD2 as the D gene. What was sequenced was CD4+ T cells from PBMCs. The sequence came from a human donor in good health. The CDR3: CASTLSGTWDYEQYF. The nucleotides are TGTGCCAGCACCCTATCAGGGACTTGGGACTACGAGCAGTACTTC.